This T cell receptor (beta chain) was sequenced in a study of blood T cell repertoires in COVID-19. Study overall: Sites in the United States, Italy and Spain provided acute and convalescent COVID-19 samples. The cDNA or gDNA used as material had been derived from T cells, B-cell-depleted T cells, or PBMCs.

Authors' analysis steps: Amplified reference gene primers provided the basis for estimating nucleated cell counts. The data were produced by immunoSEQ multiplex PCR, yet TCRdb's version contains in-frame clones alone and is incomplete. Clone size and V and J calls were adopted from that table, with D and trimming inferred from the DNA. In the table there are approximately 110,000 clones, over 75% of which are singletons. CDR3 length equals 17 residues. V was cut by 6 bases and J by 3 bases, with 24 bases left in between. Germline CDR1 is MDHEN and CDR2 is SYDVKM. The sequence derives from a woman in her fifties or sixties with acute or convalescent COVID-19. The V call is TRBV28, the J call TRBJ2-7, with D possibly matching TRBD1 (7 bases). Sequenced input: peripheral blood. CDR3 amino acids: CASSALGAQGGYYEQYF. The CDR3 DNA is TGTGCCAGCAGCGCATTAGGGGCCCAGGGGGGTTACTACGAGCAGTACTTC.